These 12 T cell receptor beta chains share one sample of origin, sequenced in a study of T cell responses to AZD1222 COVID-19 vaccine listed by TCRdb under 2021. Interpreted using the paper, the time point label stands for: about 28 days (+/-7) after the second vaccine dose. The library was prepared using the immunoSEQ multiplex PCR assay. TCRdb obtained this table from immuneACCESS and retained in-frame rearrangements with V and J assigned. These tables miss some clones; where compared with another copy, unresolved V genes account for less than half of the shortfall, and the remainder is unexplained. The sample records 130,000 or so clones, 91% of which are singletons. Approximately 2% of the sample goes to the ten largest clones. Sequences were derived from peripheral blood, sampled 28 days after the second AZD1222 dose. The receptors originated from an adult who received the AZD1222 COVID-19 vaccine.

The V and J genes are TRBV6-6 and TRBJ2-2; D gene uncertain. The CDR3 is made up of 16 amino acids. V was pared by 0 bases and J by 1 base, with 9 bases between. Germline CDR1 reads MNHNY; CDR2 reads SVGAGI (reference sequence). CDR3 DNA sequence: TGTGCCAGCAGTTACTCCAGCCCAAAGAACACCGGGGAGCTGTTTTTT. Protein sequence: CASSYSSPKNTGELFF.

This clone was detected once. The V call is TRBV11-3, the J call TRBJ1-4, with 11 bases identical to TRBD1. Unmatched junction bases numbered 5, after V lost 2 bases and J lost 6 bases. The V gene's germline CDR1 is SGHNT and CDR2 YENEEA. This CDR3 is 16 amino acids long. In DNA, the CDR3 is TGTGCCAGCAGCTTACTTCCGGGACAGGGGGATGAAAAACTGTTTTTT. Its protein product is CASSLLPGQGDEKLFF.

This chain joins TRBV5-6 and TRBJ1-2; D might be TRBD1 (5 bases). The V end was cut by 4 bases, the J end by 8 bases, with 24 bases between. In germline, CDR1 is SGHDT, CDR2 YYEEEE. The CDR3 extends over 16 amino acids. Here the CDR3 reads CASSIRRDSGFGGYTF. CDR3 sequence (DNA): TGTGCCAGCAGCATACGACGGGACTCCGGCTTCGGCGGCTACACCTTC.

The chain recombines TRBV24-1 with TRBJ2-5; 8 bases are shared with TRBD1. J lost 0 bases, V lost 4 bases, and 9 bases had no gene match. The germline V gene has CDR1 KGHDR and CDR2 SFDVKD. The CDR3 runs 17 residues. The CDR3 DNA reads TGTGCCACCAGTGACCCCGCCGGGACAGGAGACCAAGAGACCCAGTACTTC. It yields the protein CATSDPAGTGDQETQYF.

This chain joins TRBV3-1 (or the pseudogene TRBV3-2) and TRBJ2-1; D not resolved. The CDR3 consists of 13 residues. Per the germline V gene, CDR1 is LGHDT and CDR2 is YNNKEL (reference sequence). V was shortened by 1 base and J by 6 bases, with 7 bases between the two germline ends. In DNA, the CDR3 is TGTGCCAGCAGCCAAGCTAGTAGCAATGAGCAGTTCTTC. Translating gives CASSQASSNEQFF.

The rearrangement uses TRBV18 and TRBJ2-7; D is unclear. The V gene's germline CDR1 is KGHSH and CDR2 LQKENI. This CDR3 spans 15 amino acids. V lost 3 bases and J 9 bases, leaving 21 bases between the germline ends. The CDR3 sequence is CASSPAGPEVLGQYF. CDR3 sequence (DNA): TGTGCCAGCTCACCCGCCGGTCCGGAAGTGTTGGGGCAGTACTTC.

V and J are TRBV4-1 and TRBJ2-1; D perhaps matches TRBD2 (6 bases). Germline loops: CDR1 MGHRA, CDR2 YSYEKL. Trimming pared 2 bases from V and 4 bases from J, leaving 9 bases between. The CDR3 runs 14 residues. The CDR3 here is CASSQSGLYNEQFF. CDR3 bases: TGCGCCAGCAGCCAATCGGGACTGTACAATGAGCAGTTCTTC.

The chain combines TRBV2 with TRBJ1-2; D is unresolved. The ends were cut back, 6 bases at V and 0 bases at J, with 14 bases in the middle. The germline V gene encodes CDR1 SNHLY and CDR2 FYNNEI. The length of the CDR3 is 15 residues. The chain's CDR3 is CASSVYRTANYGYTF. In nucleotides, the CDR3 is TGTGCCAGCAGCGTTTACCGGACCGCTAACTATGGCTACACCTTC.

The chain combines TRBV6-5 with TRBJ1-4; possibly TRBD1 for D (6 bases). V was clipped by 5 bases and J by 7 bases, with 14 bases between them. From germline, CDR1 is MNHEY and CDR2 SVGAGI. This CDR3 is 14 amino acids long. CDR3 sequence (DNA): TGTGCCAGCAGTCCGGGGGGGCGCGCTGAAAAACTGTTTTTT. Amino acid sequence: CASSPGGRAEKLFF.

CDR3 residues: CASSEVAGDNTGELFF. CDR3 DNA sequence: TGTGCCAGCAGTGAGGTGGCGGGGGATAACACCGGGGAGCTGTTTTTT. V and J are TRBV2 and TRBJ2-2; the match to TRBD2 covers 7 bases. V was pared by 3 bases and J by 2 bases, with 6 bases of the junction left unmatched. Germline V CDR1 and CDR2: SNHLY, FYNNEI. The CDR3 consists of 16 residues.

The V and J genes are TRBV7-6 and TRBJ2-1, with 9 bases lining up with TRBD2. J lost 4 bases, V lost 5 bases, and 9 bases had no gene match. CDR1 and CDR2 (germline): SGHVS, FNYEAQ. This CDR3 has 16 residues. CDR3 bases: TGTGCCAGCAGCCCGCCTTGGCGGGGGGGATACAATGAGCAGTTCTTC. It specifies CASSPPWRGGYNEQFF.

A few counts support this clone. The rearrangement uses TRBV19 and TRBJ2-7; D remains ambiguous. Germline-derived CDR1 and CDR2 are LNHDA and SQIVND (reference sequence). This CDR3 has 11 amino acids. With 7 bases removed from V and 7 bases from J, the gap between germline ends came to 11 bases. The chain's CDR3 is CASMVNTEQYF. CDR3 in DNA: TGTGCCAGTATGGTCAATACGGAGCAGTACTTC.